This passage covers 21 T cell receptor beta chains from one sample sequenced in a study of response to subunit inactivated influenza vaccine. TCRdb re-called the RT-PCR reads through MiXCR, storing one row per CDR3 protein. The sample records about 650,000 distinct CDR3 sequences, around 16% being singletons. The sequencing used PBMCs from blood, collected roughly 13 days after vaccination. All receptors come from a man aged 50 or older who received an inactivated influenza vaccine.

This chain connects TRBV12-3 or TRBV12-4 to TRBJ2-5; 8 bases line up with TRBD1. Trimming cost V 5 bases and J 4 bases; bases outside gene matches: 6. The CDR3 contains 14 residues. As DNA, the CDR3 is TGTGCCAGCAGTACCCACAGGGGGTCAGAGACCCAGTACTTC. Translating gives CASSTHRGSETQYF.

V gene TRBV24-1 combines with J gene TRBJ2-1; unclear D gene. The CDR3 length is 15 residues. In germline, CDR1 is KGHDR, CDR2 SFDVKD. V was pared by 3 bases and J by 5 bases, with 13 bases between. In DNA, the CDR3 is TGTGCCACCAGTGATCGAAGCCCCTTCCACAATGAGCAGTTCTTC. Translation gives CATSDRSPFHNEQFF.

V usage is TRBV5-1 and J usage is TRBJ2-1, with TRBD2 identical over 10 bases. V lost 0 bases and J lost 2; bases outside the gene matches: 14. The CDR3 contains 20 residues. CDR1 is SGHRS and CDR2 is YFSETQ in the germline V gene. The CDR3 region is CASSLVHRWQLAGTYNEQFF. DNA for the CDR3: TGCGCCAGCAGCTTGGTTCACCGATGGCAACTAGCGGGGACCTACAATGAGCAGTTCTTC.

The table lists this clonotype with a few counts. The chain's CDR3 is CASSNQIARPTNTQYF. CDR3 nucleotide sequence: TGTGCCAGCAGTAACCAAATAGCGAGACCCACGAATACGCAGTATTTT. The chain carries TRBV6-2 or TRBV6-3 and TRBJ2-3; the D gene is possibly TRBD2 (5 bases). This CDR3 is 16 amino acids long. Trimming removed 5 bases from V and 7 bases from J, with 22 bases in between. Germline V gene sequence: CDR1 MNHEY, CDR2 SVGEGT.

This clonotype was detected a few times. CDR3 DNA: TGTGCCAGCAGTTACTCGGACCTGTATGGGCAGTATTTT. Its protein product is CASSYSDLYGQYF. This chain connects TRBV6-2 or TRBV6-3 to TRBJ2-3; no definite D call. Deletions cut 0 bases from V and 11 bases from J, with 12 bases between. This CDR3 contains 13 residues. Germline CDR1 reads MNHEY; CDR2 reads SVGEGT.

On this clonotype itself: An end of the junction differs from the germline gene, which may be a read error. The genes are TRBV5-1 and TRBJ1-1, with D possibly matching TRBD1 (6 bases). Germline V gene lookup returns CDR1 SGHRS and CDR2 YFSETQ. CDR3 length equals 13 residues. The CDR3 coding sequence is TGTGCCAGCAGCTTGGGGGCCGACACTGAAGCTTTCTTT. Translating it yields CASSLGADTEAFF.

This clonotype was seen only a few times. The CDR3 is CASSGGPGEQYF. The CDR3 region has the DNA TGTGCCAGCAGTGGGGGGCCGGGCGAGCAGTACTTC. J is TRBJ2-7 and V is TRBV25-1; D possibly corresponds to TRBD1 (6 bases). This CDR3 is built from 12 residues. Germline V gene data show CDR1 as MGHDK and CDR2 as SYGVNS. V was cut by 4 bases and J by 6 bases, with 10 bases left in between.

This clonotype occurred a few times. The V gene is TRBV18, the J gene TRBJ1-1; D is unresolved. CDR1 is KGHSH, CDR2 LQKENI, per germline. V was pared by 2 bases and J by 0 bases, with 10 bases between. The CDR3 totals 15 residues. CDR3 region: CASSPRGTMNTEAFF. The CDR3, as DNA: TGTGCCAGCTCACCAAGAGGTACCATGAACACTGAAGCTTTCTTT.

This clonotype appeared a few times. The rearrangement joins TRBV7-2 to TRBJ2-1; D call uncertain. V dropped 1 base and J dropped 9 bases, with 10 bases sitting between them. Germline lookup yields CDR1 SGHTA and CDR2 FQGNSA. CDR3 length equals 13 residues. CDR3 DNA sequence: TGTGCCAGCAGCTTAGGGACCTCAGGTGAGCAGTTCTTC. Translating gives CASSLGTSGEQFF.

The chain uses TRBV5-1 and TRBJ1-1; possibly TRBD1 for D (5 bases). Per germline, CDR1 SGHRS and CDR2 YFSETQ. The CDR3 has 16 residues. Trimming removed 0 bases at V and 6 bases at J, with 18 bases between. Here the CDR3 DNA reads TGCGCCAGCAGCTTGGGTCTTTTAGGGGATCGAGCTGAAGCTTTCTTT. Residues: CASSLGLLGDRAEAFF.

The J gene is TRBJ2-1, the V gene TRBV5-1, with D perhaps matching TRBD1 or TRBD2 (5 bases each). The CDR3 spans 18 residues. Trimming stripped 4 bases from V and 5 bases from J, with 25 bases between. Looked up from germline, CDR1 is SGHRS and CDR2 is YFSETQ. CDR3 loop: CASSPRGQQDVSNNEQFF. In DNA form, the CDR3 reads TGCGCCAGCAGCCCGAGGGGCCAACAGGACGTTTCTAACAATGAGCAGTTCTTC.

This clonotype was seen ten or more times. The V gene is TRBV29-1, the J gene TRBJ1-3; D is uncertain. Germline loops: CDR1 SQVTM, CDR2 ANQGSEA. The CDR3 is made up of 14 amino acids. V lost 4 bases, J lost 0 bases, and 10 bases lay in between. CDR3 protein: CSVALVHSGNTIYF. The CDR3 region has the DNA TGCAGCGTTGCGCTAGTCCACTCTGGAAACACCATATATTTT.

This sequence joins TRBV4-3 and TRBJ2-1, with no clear D. The V end lost 0 bases, the J end lost 4 bases, and 4 bases lay between the germline ends. This CDR3 spans 13 amino acids. Looked up from germline, CDR1 is LGHNA and CDR2 is YSLEER. The CDR3, as DNA: TGCGCCAGCAGCCAAGATAAGTACAATGAGCAGTTCTTC. It yields the protein CASSQDKYNEQFF.

This clonotype was observed at least ten times. This sequence joins TRBV7-2 and TRBJ2-7; 7 bases are a match to TRBD1. Losses at the gene ends were 4 bases for V and 4 bases for J; bases not matched to a gene: 4. The CDR3 runs 13 residues. The V gene's germline CDR1 is SGHTA and CDR2 FQGNSA. This chain's CDR3 is CASSSGTEYEQYF. The CDR3 DNA is TGTGCCAGCAGCTCTGGGACAGAATACGAGCAGTACTTC.

The J gene is TRBJ1-1, the V gene TRBV6-1; D is possibly TRBD1 (6 bases). Germline loops: CDR1 MNHNS, CDR2 SASEGT. V lost 1 base to trimming and J lost 3 bases, with 9 bases between them. The CDR3 has 14 residues. The CDR3 DNA is TGTGCCAGCAGTGAAGGGCCAGGGGACACTGAAGCTTTCTTT. Amino acid sequence: CASSEGPGDTEAFF.

The CDR3, as DNA: TGTGCCAGCAGTTACCTAAGGCTATCCGACGTTCCGGGGACTAGTCTCTACAATGAGCAGTTCTTC. Translated: CASSYLRLSDVPGTSLYNEQFF. The J gene is TRBJ2-1, the V gene TRBV6-2 or TRBV6-3, with 8 bases matching TRBD2. The J segment lost 3 bases and the V segment lost 2 bases, leaving 24 bases of the junction unmatched. This CDR3 is 22 amino acids long. The germline gives CDR1 MNHEY, CDR2 SVGEGT.

The chain uses TRBV7-3 and TRBJ2-1, with D possibly TRBD2 on 6 matching bases. The germline V and J ends were trimmed by 5 bases and 0 bases, with 14 bases remaining between them. Germline-derived CDR1 and CDR2 are SGHTA and FQGTGA. The CDR3 has 16 residues. CDR3 sequence reads: CASSPSAASSYNEQFF. CDR3 coding DNA: TGTGCCAGCAGCCCTAGCGCTGCGAGCTCCTACAATGAGCAGTTCTTC.

This clonotype was counted only a few times. The chain recombines TRBV11-2 with TRBJ2-7, with 8 positions matching TRBD2. CDR3 length equals 16 residues. The V segment lost 0 bases and the J segment 4 bases; nucleotides outside the gene matches: 8. CDR1 is SGHAT and CDR2 is FQNNGV in the germline V gene. The CDR3 region has the DNA TGTGCCAGCAGCTTAGATGATTTGGCGGGGGGTTACGAGCAGTACTTC. The encoded protein is CASSLDDLAGGYEQYF.

This clonotype has at least ten counts. The genes are TRBV2 and TRBJ1-1; 8 bases are shared with TRBD1. The CDR3 totals 13 residues. Losses at the gene ends were 5 bases for V and 4 bases for J; bases not matched to a gene: 3. Germline values: CDR1 SNHLY, CDR2 FYNNEI. The CDR3 DNA is TGTGCCAGCAGTTCCACAGGGGGCACTGAAGCTTTCTTT. This codes for CASSSTGGTEAFF.

This clonotype has just a few counts. This chain uses TRBV4-3 with TRBJ2-3; 10 nucleotides agree with TRBD2. The CDR3 runs to 16 residues. Unmatched junction bases numbered 1, after V lost 0 bases and J lost 1 base. CDR1 is LGHNA and CDR2 is YSLEER in the germline V gene. The CDR3 DNA reads TGCGCCAGCAGCCAAGATCTAGCGGGGGGCACAGATACGCAGTATTTT. This translates into CASSQDLAGGTDTQYF.

V gene TRBV7-2 combines with J gene TRBJ2-5; 8 bases are shared with TRBD1. The CDR3 length is 15 residues. Germline trimming cut 4 bases from V and 5 bases from J; bases unmatched to any gene: 9. In germline, CDR1 is SGHTA, CDR2 FQGNSA. CDR3 in DNA: TGTGCCAGCAGCTCCCTGACAGGGGCCCAGGAGACCCAGTACTTC. Translated: CASSSLTGAQETQYF. The variable domain in full, with the rest retrieved from reference TRBV7-2 and TRBJ2-5, is GAGVSQSPSNKVTEKGKDVELRCDPISGHTALYWYRQSLGQGLEFLIYFQGNSAPDKSGLPSDRFSAERTGGSVSTLTIQRTQQEDSAVYLCASSSLTGAQETQYFGPGTRLLVL.